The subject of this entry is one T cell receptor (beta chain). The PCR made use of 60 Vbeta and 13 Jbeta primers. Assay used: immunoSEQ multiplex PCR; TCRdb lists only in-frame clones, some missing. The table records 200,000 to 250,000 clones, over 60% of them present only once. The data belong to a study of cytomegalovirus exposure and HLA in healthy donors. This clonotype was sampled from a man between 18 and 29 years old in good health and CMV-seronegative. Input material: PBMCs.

For the CDR3, the DNA is TGTGCCAGCAGTAATCCGGGAGCCACTTACGAGCAGTACTTC. Translating gives CASSNPGATYEQYF. The chain combines TRBV6-5 with TRBJ2-7, with D maybe TRBD2 (6 bases). Trimming cost V 5 bases and J 4 bases, with 15 bases left between them. This CDR3 comprises 14 residues. Germline V gives CDR1 MNHEY, CDR2 SVGAGI.